A single T cell receptor (beta chain) is shown here with its context. The junction differs from germline at one of its ends, possibly a read error. This CDR3 is 14 amino acids long. In germline, CDR1 is SGHTA, CDR2 FQGNSA. The tissue used was unsorted bulk material of about 19-31 mg. RNA and DNA were co-extracted from it with the AllPrep DNA/RNA mini kit. A constant-region primer primed TCR beta cDNA synthesis from roughly 510 ng of total RNA. TCR beta libraries came from three nested multiplex PCR rounds using slightly modified ARM-PCR. Amplification in the first two PCR rounds was performed using TRBV1-TRBV30 forward primers and a C-beta reverse primer for around 10 cycles each. TCRdb re-derived calls from the multiplex PCR reads in MiXCR, one entry per CDR3 protein. The sample contains approximately 190,000 distinct CDR3 sequences, around four fifths of which appear only once. This sample is drawn from a study of tumor-infiltrating lymphocytes in primary liver carcinoma.

Sequenced: tumor tissue from primary liver carcinoma. The TCR comes from a man in his forties with primary liver carcinoma and hepatitis B virus infection. The chain is built from TRBV7-2 and TRBJ2-5; possibly TRBD2 for D (5 bases). This CDR3 is CASSLSAGQETHYF. The CDR3 DNA follows: TGTGCCAGCAGCTTATCCGCGGGCCAAGAGACCCATTACTTC.